This T cell receptor beta chain originates from a study of blood T cell repertoires in COVID-19. Whole-study context: Sample material is recorded as cDNA or gDNA derived from T cells, B-cell-depleted T cells, or PBMCs.

The method was immunoSEQ multiplex PCR; TCRdb's version includes in-frame clones alone and lacks a portion of them. The sample has about 190,000 clones; roughly 80% are singletons. Trimming took off 1 base at V and 2 bases at J, with 12 bases between the two ends. The germline V gene encodes CDR1 SGHDT and CDR2 YYEEEE. The CDR3 sequence is 15 residues long. Adults between about 18 and 89 years of age took part from fewer than 30 US areas. Membership in each cohort depended on participant-reported clinical history. Symptom resolution, clearance, or two negative PCRs marked the recovered donors of Cohort 3.

This clonotype was sampled from a woman younger than 45 who had recovered from COVID-19. This rearrangement joins TRBV5-6 to TRBJ1-2; TRBD1 might be the D (5 bases). Sequenced: PBMCs or T cells enriched from blood (not recorded which). The CDR3 coding sequence is TGTGCCAGCAGCTTGAGGGGTTGGGGAAACTATGGCTACACCTTC. This sequence encodes CASSLRGWGNYGYTF.